The table lists the clone carrying this T cell receptor (beta chain) with a few counts. The PCR used 60 Vbeta and 13 Jbeta primers. Data came from immunoSEQ multiplex PCR; TCRdb stores just in-frame clones and leaves some out. The table lists fewer than 200,000 clones, 80% to 85% of them singletons. This sample was taken from a study of cytomegalovirus exposure and HLA in healthy donors. The CDR3 runs 16 residues. J gave up 8 bases and V 3 bases, and 11 bases lay outside the gene matches. Germline lookup yields CDR1 LNHDA and CDR2 SQIVND (reference sequence). Sequencing was carried out using PBMCs. The receptor was isolated from a male donor in good health and CMV-seronegative. V is TRBV19 and J is TRBJ2-2, with 8 bases that match TRBD2. CDR3 DNA: TGTGCCAGTAGTATGGGGGCGGGGGGACCCCCGGGGGAGCTGTTTTTT. This codes for CASSMGAGGPPGELFF.